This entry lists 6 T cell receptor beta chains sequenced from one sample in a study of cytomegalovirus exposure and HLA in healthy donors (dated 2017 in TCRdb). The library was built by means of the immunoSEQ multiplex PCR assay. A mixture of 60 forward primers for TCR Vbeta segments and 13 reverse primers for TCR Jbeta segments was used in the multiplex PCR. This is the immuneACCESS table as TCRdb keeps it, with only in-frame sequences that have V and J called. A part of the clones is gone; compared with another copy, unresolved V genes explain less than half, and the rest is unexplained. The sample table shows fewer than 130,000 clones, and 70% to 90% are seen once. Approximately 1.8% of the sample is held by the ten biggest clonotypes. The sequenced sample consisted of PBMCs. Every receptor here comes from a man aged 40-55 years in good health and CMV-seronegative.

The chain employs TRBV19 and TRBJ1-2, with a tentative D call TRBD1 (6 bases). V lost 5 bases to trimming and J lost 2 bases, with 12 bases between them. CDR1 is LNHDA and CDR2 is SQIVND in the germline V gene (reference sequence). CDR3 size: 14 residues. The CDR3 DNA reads TGTGCCAGTAGTCCGGGAGGGGGGAACTATGGCTACACCTTC. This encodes CASSPGGGNYGYTF.

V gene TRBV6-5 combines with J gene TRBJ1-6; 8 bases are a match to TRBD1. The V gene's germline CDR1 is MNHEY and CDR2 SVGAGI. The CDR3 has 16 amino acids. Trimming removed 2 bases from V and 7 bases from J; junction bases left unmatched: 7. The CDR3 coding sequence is TGTGCCAGCAGTTACGGGTTGGCAGGGGGCAATTCACCCCTCCACTTT. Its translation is CASSYGLAGGNSPLHF.

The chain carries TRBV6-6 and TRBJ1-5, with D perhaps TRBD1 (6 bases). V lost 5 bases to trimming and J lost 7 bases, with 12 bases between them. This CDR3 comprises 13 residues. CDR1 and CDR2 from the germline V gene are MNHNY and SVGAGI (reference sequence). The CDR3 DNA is TGTGCCAGCAGTCAGGGGTACTGGCAGCCCCAGCATTTT. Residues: CASSQGYWQPQHF.

The CDR3 spells CASSRGQGALYGYTF. CDR3 in DNA: TGTGCCAGCAGCCGAGGACAGGGGGCCTTGTACGGCTACACCTTC. The rearrangement links TRBV14 to TRBJ1-2; 11 bases are a match to TRBD1. V dropped 4 bases and J dropped 8; count of bases not matched to a gene: 9. Germline V gene sequence: CDR1 SGHDN, CDR2 FVKESK. The CDR3 runs to 15 residues.

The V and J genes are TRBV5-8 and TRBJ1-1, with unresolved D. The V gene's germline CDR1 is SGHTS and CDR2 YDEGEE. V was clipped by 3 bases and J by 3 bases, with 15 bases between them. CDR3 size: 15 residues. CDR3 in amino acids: CASSSVKAQDTEAFF. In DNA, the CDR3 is TGTGCCAGCAGCTCGGTTAAGGCCCAGGACACTGAAGCTTTCTTT.

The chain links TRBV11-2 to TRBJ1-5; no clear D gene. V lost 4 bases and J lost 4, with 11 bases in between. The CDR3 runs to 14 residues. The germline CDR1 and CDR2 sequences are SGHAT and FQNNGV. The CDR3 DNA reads TGTGCCAGCAGCTCGAGCCGGGGAAATCAGCCCCAGCATTTT. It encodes CASSSSRGNQPQHF.